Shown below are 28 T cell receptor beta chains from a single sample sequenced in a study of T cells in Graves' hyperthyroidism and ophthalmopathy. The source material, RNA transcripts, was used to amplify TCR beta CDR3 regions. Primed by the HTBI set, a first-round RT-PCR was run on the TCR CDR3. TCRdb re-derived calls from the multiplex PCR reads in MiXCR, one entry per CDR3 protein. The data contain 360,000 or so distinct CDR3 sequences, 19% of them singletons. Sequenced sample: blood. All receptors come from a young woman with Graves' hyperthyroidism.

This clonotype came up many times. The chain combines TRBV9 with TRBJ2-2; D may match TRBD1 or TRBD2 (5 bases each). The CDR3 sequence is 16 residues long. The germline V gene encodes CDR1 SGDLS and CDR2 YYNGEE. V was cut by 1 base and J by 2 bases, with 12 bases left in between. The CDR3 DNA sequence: TGTGCCAGCAGCGTATGGGGGAACGGTAACACCGGGGAGCTGTTTTTT. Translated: CASSVWGNGNTGELFF.

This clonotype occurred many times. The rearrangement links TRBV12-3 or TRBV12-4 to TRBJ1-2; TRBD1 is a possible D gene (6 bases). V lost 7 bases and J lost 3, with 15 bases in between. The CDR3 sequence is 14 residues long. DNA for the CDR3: TGTGCCAGCACACATGGGGGCGCGGACTATGGCTACACCTTC. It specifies CASTHGGADYGYTF.

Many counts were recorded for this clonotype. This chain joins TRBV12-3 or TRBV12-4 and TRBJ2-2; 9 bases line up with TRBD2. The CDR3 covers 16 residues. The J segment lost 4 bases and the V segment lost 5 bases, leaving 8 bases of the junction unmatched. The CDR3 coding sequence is TGTGCCAGCAGTCAACCGGCGGGGGGGATCACCGGGGAGCTGTTTTTT. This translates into CASSQPAGGITGELFF.

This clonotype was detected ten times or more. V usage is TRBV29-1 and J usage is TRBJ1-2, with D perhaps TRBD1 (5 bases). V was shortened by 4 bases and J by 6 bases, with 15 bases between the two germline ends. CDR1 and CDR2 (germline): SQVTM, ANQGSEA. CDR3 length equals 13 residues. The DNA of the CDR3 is TGCAGCGTTGGGACCAGGGTATTACATGGCTACACCTTC. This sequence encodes CSVGTRVLHGYTF.

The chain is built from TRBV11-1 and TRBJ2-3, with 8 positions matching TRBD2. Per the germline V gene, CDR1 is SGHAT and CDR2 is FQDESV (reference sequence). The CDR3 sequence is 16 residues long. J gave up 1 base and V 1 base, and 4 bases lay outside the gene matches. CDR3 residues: CASSLVGGGRTDTQYF. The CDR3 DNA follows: TGTGCCAGCAGCTTAGTCGGGGGGGGGCGCACAGATACGCAGTATTTT. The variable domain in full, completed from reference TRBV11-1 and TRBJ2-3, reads EAEVAQSPRYKITEKSQAVAFWCDPISGHATLYWYRQILGQGPELLVQFQDESVVDDSQLPKDRFSAERLKGVDSTLKIQPAELGDSAMYLCASSLVGGGRTDTQYFGPGTRLTVL.

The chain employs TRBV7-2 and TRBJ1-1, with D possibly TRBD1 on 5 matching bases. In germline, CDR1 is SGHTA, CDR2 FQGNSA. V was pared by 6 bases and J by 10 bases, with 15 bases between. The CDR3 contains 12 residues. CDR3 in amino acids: CASSLTRVRAFF. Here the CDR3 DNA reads TGTGCCAGCAGTTTGACCAGGGTGAGAGCTTTCTTT.

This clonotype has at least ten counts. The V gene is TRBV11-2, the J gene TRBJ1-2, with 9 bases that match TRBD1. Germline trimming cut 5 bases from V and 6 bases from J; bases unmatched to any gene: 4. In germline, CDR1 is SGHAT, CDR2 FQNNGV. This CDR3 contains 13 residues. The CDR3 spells CASSDRGLDGYTF. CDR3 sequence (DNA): TGTGCCAGCAGCGACAGGGGGTTGGATGGCTACACCTTC.

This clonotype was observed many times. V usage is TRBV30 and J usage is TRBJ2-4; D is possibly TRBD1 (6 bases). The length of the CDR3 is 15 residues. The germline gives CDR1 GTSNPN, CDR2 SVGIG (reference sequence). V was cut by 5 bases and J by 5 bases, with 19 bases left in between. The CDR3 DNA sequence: TGTGCCTGGGACACAGGGACCCAGAGCCAAAACATTCAGTACTTC. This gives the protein CAWDTGTQSQNIQYF.

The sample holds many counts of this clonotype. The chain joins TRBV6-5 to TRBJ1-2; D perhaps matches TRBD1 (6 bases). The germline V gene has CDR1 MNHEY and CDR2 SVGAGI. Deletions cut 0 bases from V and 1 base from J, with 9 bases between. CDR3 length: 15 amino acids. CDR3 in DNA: TGTGCCAGCAGTTACTCGATCAGGGGTAACTATGGCTACACCTTC. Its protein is CASSYSIRGNYGYTF.

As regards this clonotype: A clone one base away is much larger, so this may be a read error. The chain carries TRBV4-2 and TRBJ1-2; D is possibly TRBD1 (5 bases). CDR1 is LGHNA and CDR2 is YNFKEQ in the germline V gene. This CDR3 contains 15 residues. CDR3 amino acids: CVSSQDQGQGGGYTF. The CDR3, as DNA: TGTGTCAGCAGCCAAGATCAAGGGCAGGGTGGCGGCTACACCTTC.

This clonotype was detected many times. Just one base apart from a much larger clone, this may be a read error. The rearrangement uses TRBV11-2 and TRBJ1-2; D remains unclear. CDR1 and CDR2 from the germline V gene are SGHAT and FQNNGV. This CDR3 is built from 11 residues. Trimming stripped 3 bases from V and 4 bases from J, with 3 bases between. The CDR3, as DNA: TGTGCCAGCAGCTTTCGCTATGGCTACACCTTC. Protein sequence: CASSFRYGYTF. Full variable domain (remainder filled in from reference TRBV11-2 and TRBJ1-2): EAGVAQSPRYKIIEKRQSVAFWCNPISGHATLYWYQQILGQGPKLLIQFQNNGVVDDSQLPKDRFSAERLKGVDSTLKIQPAKLEDSAVYLCASSFRYGYTFGSGTRLTVV.

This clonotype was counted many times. The CDR3 spells CASSLRAGGYYGYTF. In DNA, the CDR3 is TGTGCCAGCAGTTTAAGGGCAGGGGGGTACTATGGCTACACCTTC. The rearrangement joins TRBV12-3 or TRBV12-4 to TRBJ1-2; 7 bases are a match to TRBD1. J gave up 3 bases and V 2 bases, and 6 bases lay outside the gene matches. The CDR3 length is 15 residues.

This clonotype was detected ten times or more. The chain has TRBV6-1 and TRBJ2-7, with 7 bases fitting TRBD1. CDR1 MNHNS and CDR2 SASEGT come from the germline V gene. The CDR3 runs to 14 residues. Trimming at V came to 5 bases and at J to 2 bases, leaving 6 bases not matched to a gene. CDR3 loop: CASSPGQGAYEQYF. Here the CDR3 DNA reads TGTGCCAGCAGTCCTGGGCAGGGGGCCTACGAGCAGTACTTC.

CDR3 nucleotides: TGTGCCAGCAGAAGAATCCGGGGATCGAACTATGGCTACACCTTC. Translated, it gives CASRRIRGSNYGYTF. The chain is built from TRBV12-3 or TRBV12-4 and TRBJ1-2; D uncertain. The CDR3 sequence is 15 residues long. V dropped 6 bases and J dropped 2 bases, with 16 bases sitting between them.

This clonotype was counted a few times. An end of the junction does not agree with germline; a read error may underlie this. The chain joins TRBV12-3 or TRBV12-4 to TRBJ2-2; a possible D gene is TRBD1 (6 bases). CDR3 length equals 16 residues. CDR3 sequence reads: CASSFSGGRSTGELCF. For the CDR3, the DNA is TGTGCCAGCAGTTTCTCTGGGGGCAGGAGCACCGGGGAGCTGTGTTTT.

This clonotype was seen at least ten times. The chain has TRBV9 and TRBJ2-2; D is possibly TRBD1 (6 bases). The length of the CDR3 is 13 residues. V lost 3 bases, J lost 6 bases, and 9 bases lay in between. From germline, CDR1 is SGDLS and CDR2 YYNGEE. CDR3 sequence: CASSAGVAGELFF. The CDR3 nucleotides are TGTGCCAGCAGCGCAGGGGTCGCCGGGGAGCTGTTTTTT.

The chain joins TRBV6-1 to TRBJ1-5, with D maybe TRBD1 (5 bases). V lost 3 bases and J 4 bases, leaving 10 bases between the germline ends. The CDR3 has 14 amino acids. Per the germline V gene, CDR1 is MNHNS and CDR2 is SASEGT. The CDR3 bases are TGTGCCAGCAGTGAGGGTCCAGGGAATCAGCCCCAGCATTTT. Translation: CASSEGPGNQPQHF.

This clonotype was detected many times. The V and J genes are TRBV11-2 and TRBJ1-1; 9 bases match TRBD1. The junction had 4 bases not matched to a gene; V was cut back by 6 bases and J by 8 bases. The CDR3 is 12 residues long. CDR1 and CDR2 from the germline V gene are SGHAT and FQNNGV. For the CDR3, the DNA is TGTGCCAGCAGTCCGGACAGGGGAGAAGCTTTCTTT. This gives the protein CASSPDRGEAFF.

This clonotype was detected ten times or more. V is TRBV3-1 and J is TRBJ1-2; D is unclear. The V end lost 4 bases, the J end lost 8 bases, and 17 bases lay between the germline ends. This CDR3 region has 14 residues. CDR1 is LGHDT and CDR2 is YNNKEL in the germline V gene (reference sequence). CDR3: CASSRFSRSRGYTF. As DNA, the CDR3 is TGTGCCAGCAGCCGCTTCTCGCGCTCGCGCGGCTACACCTTC. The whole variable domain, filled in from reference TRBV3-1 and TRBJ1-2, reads DTAVSQTPKYLVTQMGNDKSIKCEQNLGHDTMYWYKQDSKKFLKIMFSYNNKELIINETVPNRFSPKSPDKAHLNLHINSLELGDSAVYFCASSRFSRSRGYTFGSGTRLTVV.

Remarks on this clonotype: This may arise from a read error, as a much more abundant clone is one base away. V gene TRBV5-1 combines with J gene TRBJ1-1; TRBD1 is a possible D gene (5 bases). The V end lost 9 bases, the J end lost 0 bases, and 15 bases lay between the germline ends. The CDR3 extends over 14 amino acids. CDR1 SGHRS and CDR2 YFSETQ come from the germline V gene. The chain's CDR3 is CAINPGSLNTEAFF. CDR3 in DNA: TGCGCCATCAACCCAGGGAGCTTGAACACTGAAGCTTTCTTT.

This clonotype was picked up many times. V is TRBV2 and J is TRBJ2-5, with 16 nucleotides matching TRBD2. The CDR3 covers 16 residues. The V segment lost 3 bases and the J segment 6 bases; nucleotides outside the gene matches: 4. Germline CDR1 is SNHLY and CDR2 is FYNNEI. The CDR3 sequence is CASSEGLAGGRKTQYF. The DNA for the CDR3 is TGTGCCAGCAGTGAGGGACTAGCGGGGGGGCGGAAGACCCAGTACTTC.

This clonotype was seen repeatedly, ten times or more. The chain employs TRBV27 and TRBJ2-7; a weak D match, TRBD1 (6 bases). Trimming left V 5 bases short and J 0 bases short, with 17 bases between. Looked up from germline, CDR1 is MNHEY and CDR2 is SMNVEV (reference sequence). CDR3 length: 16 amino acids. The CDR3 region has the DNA TGTGCCAGCAGTCCTAGCACAGGGCCCCTCTCCTACGAGCAGTACTTC. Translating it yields CASSPSTGPLSYEQYF.

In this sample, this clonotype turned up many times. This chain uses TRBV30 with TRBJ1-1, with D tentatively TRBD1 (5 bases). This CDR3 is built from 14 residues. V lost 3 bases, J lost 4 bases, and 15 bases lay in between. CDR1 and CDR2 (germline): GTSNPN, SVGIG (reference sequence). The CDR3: CAWRARVRGTEAFF. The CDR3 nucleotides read TGTGCCTGGAGGGCACGGGTTAGGGGCACTGAAGCTTTCTTT.

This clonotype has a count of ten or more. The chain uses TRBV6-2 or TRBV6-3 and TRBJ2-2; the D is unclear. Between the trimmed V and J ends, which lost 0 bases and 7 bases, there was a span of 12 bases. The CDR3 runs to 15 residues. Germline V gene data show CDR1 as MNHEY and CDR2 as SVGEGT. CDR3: CASSYSSFGRGELFF. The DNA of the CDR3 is TGTGCCAGCAGTTACTCGAGTTTCGGGCGCGGGGAGCTGTTTTTT.

In DNA form, the CDR3 reads TGTGCCAGTAGTCAAGCGGGGGCGCGAACCGGGGAGCTGTTTTTT. Residues: CASSQAGARTGELFF. The chain is built from TRBV19 and TRBJ2-2, with TRBD2 identical over 8 bases. CDR3 length: 15 amino acids. The V segment lost 5 bases and the J segment 5 bases; nucleotides outside the gene matches: 7. Germline CDR1 and CDR2: LNHDA and SQIVND (reference sequence).

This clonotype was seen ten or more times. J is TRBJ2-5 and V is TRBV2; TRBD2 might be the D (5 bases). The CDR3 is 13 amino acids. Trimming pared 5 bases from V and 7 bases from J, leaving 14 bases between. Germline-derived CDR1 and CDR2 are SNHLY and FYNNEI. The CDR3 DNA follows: TGTGCCAGCAGTTCCCCGGGATACGGGACCCAGTACTTC. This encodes CASSSPGYGTQYF.

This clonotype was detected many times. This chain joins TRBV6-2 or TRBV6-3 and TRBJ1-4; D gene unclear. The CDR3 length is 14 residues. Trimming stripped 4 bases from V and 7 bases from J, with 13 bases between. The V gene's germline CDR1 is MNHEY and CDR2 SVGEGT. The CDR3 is CASSSIPGFEKLFF. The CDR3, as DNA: TGTGCCAGCAGTTCAATCCCGGGCTTTGAAAAACTGTTTTTT.

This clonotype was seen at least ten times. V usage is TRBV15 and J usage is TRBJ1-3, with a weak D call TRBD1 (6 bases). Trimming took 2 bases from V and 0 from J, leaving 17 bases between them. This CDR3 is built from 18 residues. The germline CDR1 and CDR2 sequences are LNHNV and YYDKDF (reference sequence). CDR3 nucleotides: TGTGCCACCAGCAGACAGCTGCTCTGGACAGACTCTGGAAACACCATATATTTT. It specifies CATSRQLLWTDSGNTIYF.